The 3 T cell receptor beta chains reported below all come from one sample, sequenced in a study of blood T cell repertoires in COVID-19. The assay was immunoSEQ multiplex PCR, and TCRdb's table has in-frame clones only and misses some. The table records 150,000 or so clones, roughly 84% of them present only once. Sequencing used PBMCs or T cells enriched from blood (not recorded which). The receptors were sampled from a man in his 70s who had been exposed to COVID-19.

This clone was detected a few times. This rearrangement joins TRBV7-8 to TRBJ1-2; 7 positions match TRBD1. V lost 1 base and J lost 1; bases outside the gene matches: 3. Germline V gene data show CDR1 as SGHVS and CDR2 as FQNEAQ. The CDR3 has 15 residues. CDR3 in DNA: TGTGCCAGCAGCTTAGAGACAGGGAGTAACTATGGCTACACCTTC. As protein: CASSLETGSNYGYTF.

The chain has TRBV29-1 and TRBJ2-3, with D perhaps matching TRBD2 (5 bases). There are 14 residues in the CDR3. The ends were cut back, 4 bases at V and 0 bases at J, with 11 bases in the middle. Germline loops: CDR1 SQVTM, CDR2 ANQGSEA. CDR3 region: CSVVDRTSTDTQYF. Here the CDR3 DNA reads TGCAGCGTTGTGGATAGGACTAGCACAGATACGCAGTATTTT.

The V and J genes are TRBV6-5 and TRBJ1-4, with a possible D match to TRBD1 (5 bases). The CDR3 runs 14 residues. CDR1 is MNHEY, CDR2 SVGAGI, per germline. V was clipped by 6 bases and J by 6 bases, with 14 bases between them. The CDR3 DNA reads TGTGCCAGCAGGTTCAGCCCGGGGGATGAAAAACTGTTTTTT. Residues: CASRFSPGDEKLFF.